The 20 T cell receptor beta chains in this list originate from one sample, sequenced in a study of shared clonotypes between healthy human individuals. Clones were sequenced by immunoSEQ multiplex PCR, and TCRdb holds only the in-frame ones, with some missing. This sample has millions of clones, with 85% to 95% found just once. Material for sequencing was naive CD4+ T cells sorted from blood. Specified subset: CD45RA+ positively selected. The receptors derive from a man in his late teens or twenties in good health.

V is TRBV9 and J is TRBJ2-7; D remains unclear. The CDR3 runs to 13 residues. The V end lost 0 bases, the J end lost 3 bases, and 7 bases lay between the germline ends. Germline CDR1 reads SGDLS; CDR2 reads YYNGEE. CDR3 in amino acids: CASSVDYGYEQYF. For the CDR3, the DNA is TGTGCCAGCAGCGTAGACTACGGCTACGAGCAGTACTTC. Variable domain in full (rest from reference TRBV9 and TRBJ2-7): DSGVTQTPKHLITATGQRVTLRCSPRSGDLSVYWYQQSLDQGLQFLIQYYNGEERAKGNILERFSAQQFPDLHSELNLSSLELGDSALYFCASSVDYGYEQYFGPGTRLTVT.

V is TRBV5-1 and J is TRBJ1-3; possible D gene TRBD1, 5 bases. V was cut by 4 bases and J by 4 bases, with 15 bases left in between. CDR3 size: 15 residues. Germline CDR1 is SGHRS and CDR2 is YFSETQ. This chain's CDR3 is CASSRDGGYGNTIYF. The CDR3 DNA sequence: TGCGCCAGCAGCCGGGATGGGGGTTACGGAAACACCATATATTTT.

The chain combines TRBV30 with TRBJ1-3; no clear D gene. CDR3 length: 12 residues. The germline V and J ends were trimmed by 4 bases and 5 bases, with 9 bases remaining between them. The germline gives CDR1 GTSNPN, CDR2 SVGIG (reference sequence). In DNA form, the CDR3 reads TGTGCCTGGAAGGGCCCCAGAAACACCATATATTTT. Translating it yields CAWKGPRNTIYF.

The DNA for the CDR3 is TGTGCCAGCTCAGGCAGGGCTGCCTACAATGAGCAGTTCTTC. Protein: CASSGRAAYNEQFF. The chain has TRBV18 and TRBJ2-1, with TRBD1 as a possible D gene (5 bases). CDR1 and CDR2 (germline): KGHSH, LQKENI. The CDR3 runs to 14 residues. Trimming took off 5 bases at V and 2 bases at J, with 10 bases between the two ends.

The J gene is TRBJ2-2, the V gene TRBV5-4, with 8 positions matching TRBD1. The CDR3 runs to 15 residues. Germline CDR1 is SGHNT and CDR2 is YYREEE (reference sequence). V was clipped by 0 bases and J by 7 bases; unmatched bases: 5. CDR3 bases: TGTGCCAGCAGCTTGGGGCCAGGGGGCGGCGGGGAGCTGTTTTTT. It is translated as CASSLGPGGGGELFF.

This clone showed up just once. The V gene is TRBV10-1, the J gene TRBJ1-2; D is perhaps TRBD1 (6 bases). The CDR3 sequence is 13 residues long. CDR1 is WNHNN and CDR2 is SYGVQD in the germline V gene (reference sequence). Deletions cut 6 bases from V and 3 bases from J, with 11 bases between. CDR3 coding DNA: TGCGCCAGCAGCCCTAGGACAGACTATGGCTACACCTTC. The encoded protein is CASSPRTDYGYTF.

This chain joins TRBV5-6 and TRBJ2-1; no firm D call. V lost 0 bases, J lost 4 bases, and 17 bases lay in between. Germline CDR1 and CDR2: SGHDT and YYEEEE. This CDR3 contains 17 residues. CDR3 protein: CASSLGSYGVGYNEQFF. The DNA for the CDR3 is TGTGCCAGCAGCTTGGGGAGTTATGGTGTTGGGTACAATGAGCAGTTCTTC. Full variable domain (remainder filled in from reference TRBV5-6 and TRBJ2-1): DAGVTQSPTHLIKTRGQQVTLRCSPKSGHDTVSWYQQALGQGPQFIFQYYEEEERQRGNFPDRFSGHQFPNYSSELNVNALLLGDSALYLCASSLGSYGVGYNEQFFGPGTRLTVL.

The chain recombines TRBV28 with TRBJ2-2; the match to TRBD2 covers 7 bases. The germline CDR1 and CDR2 sequences are MDHEN and SYDVKM. CDR3 size: 19 residues. Germline trimming cut 1 base from V and 5 bases from J; bases unmatched to any gene: 16. The CDR3 is CASSLSGGVFSLGTGELFF. The DNA of the CDR3 is TGTGCCAGCAGTTTATCGGGGGGTGTCTTCAGTCTGGGGACCGGGGAGCTGTTTTTT.

Details on this clone: This same CDR3 is encoded by further DNA sequences in the sample. The CDR3 region has the DNA TGTGCCAGTAGTATTGGGGGACAGACGAACACCGGGGAGCTGTTTTTT. Translation: CASSIGGQTNTGELFF. The chain has TRBV19 and TRBJ2-2; 7 nucleotides match TRBD1. This CDR3 has 16 residues. Trimming at V came to 3 bases and at J to 0 bases, leaving 4 bases not matched to a gene. From germline, CDR1 is LNHDA and CDR2 SQIVND (reference sequence).

CDR3 bases: TGTGCCAGCAGCCCGACGGACAGGGCCCATGCAATAGAGACCCAGTACTTC. It translates to CASSPTDRAHAIETQYF. This rearrangement joins TRBV5-4 to TRBJ2-5, with 8 bases fitting TRBD1. Looked up from germline, CDR1 is SGHNT and CDR2 is YYREEE (reference sequence). The CDR3 covers 17 residues. J was trimmed by 4 bases and V by 4 bases; bases with no gene match: 15.

This chain connects TRBV6-6 to TRBJ2-7; 10 nucleotides line up with TRBD2. Germline CDR1 MNHNY, CDR2 SVGAGI (reference sequence). This CDR3 is 14 amino acids long. V shed 5 bases and J 3 bases; nucleotides not matched to a gene: 4. The CDR3 DNA reads TGTGCCAGCAGTGCTAGCGGGAGTTACTACGAGCAGTACTTC. Amino acids: CASSASGSYYEQYF.

The J gene is TRBJ2-2, the V gene TRBV6-1, with TRBD2 as a possible D gene (5 bases). CDR1 is MNHNS, CDR2 SASEGT, per germline. The length of the CDR3 is 14 residues. Deletions cut 6 bases from V and 4 bases from J, with 12 bases between. DNA of the CDR3: TGTGCCAGCAGATCCCAACGGGGCACCGGGGAGCTGTTTTTT. This encodes CASRSQRGTGELFF.

This chain links TRBV11-2 with TRBJ2-7, with a weak D call TRBD1 (5 bases). V was cut by 6 bases and J by 4 bases, with 16 bases left in between. CDR1 is SGHAT, CDR2 FQNNGV, per germline. The CDR3 is 14 residues long. CDR3 region: CASSLAQGRYEQYF. CDR3 nucleotides: TGTGCCAGCAGTCTCGCGCAGGGTCGGTACGAGCAGTACTTC.

The chain carries TRBV14 and TRBJ2-2, with D uncertain. Germline CDR1 is SGHDN and CDR2 is FVKESK. Trimming left V 4 bases short and J 8 bases short, with 8 bases between. There are 12 residues in the CDR3. CDR3 in DNA: TGTGCCAGCAGCCCTCCCCTAGGGGAGCTGTTTTTT. This gives the protein CASSPPLGELFF.

CDR3: CASSVARRLDGNEQFF. CDR3 bases: TGTGCCAGCAGCGTAGCTAGGAGGCTGGACGGCAATGAGCAGTTCTTC. The chain joins TRBV9 to TRBJ2-1; a possible D gene is TRBD2 (5 bases). V shed 0 bases and J shed 6 bases, with 16 bases lying between them. This CDR3 contains 16 residues. CDR1 and CDR2 (germline): SGDLS, YYNGEE. Together with reference TRBV9 and TRBJ2-1, the CDR3 gives the full variable domain: DSGVTQTPKHLITATGQRVTLRCSPRSGDLSVYWYQQSLDQGLQFLIQYYNGEERAKGNILERFSAQQFPDLHSELNLSSLELGDSALYFCASSVARRLDGNEQFFGPGTRLTVL.

The chain employs TRBV10-3 and TRBJ2-7; 10 nucleotides agree with TRBD1. CDR1 is ENHRY and CDR2 is SYGVKD in the germline V gene. The CDR3 runs to 18 residues. V shed 6 bases and J 0 bases; nucleotides not matched to a gene: 14. CDR3 amino acids: CAIRGSEGTGASSYEQYF. DNA for the CDR3: TGTGCCATCAGGGGGTCCGAAGGGACAGGGGCAAGCTCCTACGAGCAGTACTTC.

This chain joins TRBV2 and TRBJ1-5; D is unclear. This CDR3 has 14 amino acids. V was shortened by 4 bases and J by 4 bases, with 11 bases between the two germline ends. Per germline, CDR1 SNHLY and CDR2 FYNNEI. CDR3 loop: CASSGAGVNQPQHF. The CDR3 bases are TGTGCCAGCAGTGGGGCAGGAGTAAATCAGCCCCAGCATTTT.

The chain joins TRBV7-2 to TRBJ2-5, with 10 bases aligning to TRBD2. CDR3 size: 12 residues. With V trimmed by 4 bases and J by 11 bases, 4 bases remained unmatched. Germline V gene data show CDR1 as SGHTA and CDR2 as FQGNSA. The CDR3 protein is CASSSKREGQYF. The DNA for the CDR3 is TGTGCCAGCAGCTCGAAGCGGGAGGGGCAGTACTTC.

The chain uses TRBV18 and TRBJ2-7; TRBD2 is a possible D gene (6 bases). Germline-derived CDR1 and CDR2 are KGHSH and LQKENI. The CDR3 runs to 13 residues. The V end lost 5 bases, the J end lost 7 bases, and 15 bases lay between the germline ends. CDR3: CASSGDSSGEQYF. DNA for the CDR3: TGTGCCAGCTCAGGGGACTCCTCGGGGGAGCAGTACTTC. Full variable domain (rest looked up from reference TRBV18 and TRBJ2-7): NAGVMQNPRHLVRRRGQEARLRCSPMKGHSHVYWYRQLPEEGLKFMVYLQKENIIDESGMPKERFSAEFPKEGPSILRIQQVVRGDSAAYFCASSGDSSGEQYFGPGTRLTVT.

This clone was counted a single time. The chain recombines TRBV2 with TRBJ2-7; D remains ambiguous. The CDR3 totals 12 residues. V was clipped by 5 bases and J by 3 bases, with 8 bases between them. Germline V gene data show CDR1 as SNHLY and CDR2 as FYNNEI. The CDR3 sequence is CASSNDGYEQYF. Written as DNA, the CDR3 is TGTGCCAGCAGTAACGACGGCTACGAGCAGTACTTC.